This T cell receptor beta chain came from a study of a mutant IDH1 vaccine in newly diagnosed glioma. Study context: The therapy given earlier, which was standard therapy, consisted of radiotherapy, temozolomide, or both, and most of the patients received both.

Germline values: CDR1 LGHNA, CDR2 YSLEER. The CDR3 has 15 residues. V lost 5 bases to trimming and J lost 1 base, with 14 bases between them. As to this clone: Its antigen is undetermined.

Generated by immunoSEQ multiplex PCR, the TCRdb table keeps only in-frame clones and is missing some. The sample holds under 50,000 clones; around 89% are singletons and the top ten take around 6%. Time point given: week 35, safety follow-up. Alongside topical imiquimod, each dose of vaccine comprised 300 ug of mutant IDH1 20-mer peptide. Patients, over weeks 1, 3, 5, 7, 11, 15, 19 and 23, received a total of eight vaccinations. The TCR comes from a woman aged 40 to 55 with glioma. The rearrangement links TRBV4-3 to TRBJ1-2, with D unresolved. Material: PBMCs, obtained from a glioma patient whose treatment included an IDH1 peptide vaccine. The CDR3 reads CASSEVGRSNYGYTF. CDR3 nucleotide sequence: TGCGCCAGCAGCGAAGTTGGGCGGAGTAACTATGGCTACACCTTC.